This T cell receptor beta chain was identified in a study of T cells in Graves' hyperthyroidism and ophthalmopathy. Points from the study as a whole: A median about 6 months before onset, the model predicted ophthalmopathy. Ophthalmopathy was separated from stable hyperthyroidism by a 13 V-J model.

This clonotype was seen a few times. Its antigen is undetermined. Stable Graves' hyperthyroidism meant no ophthalmopathy progression within 18 months. RNA transcripts gave rise to amplified TCR beta CDR3 regions. The TCR CDR3 was amplified in a first-round RT-PCR using the HTBI primer set. MiXCR, run by TCRdb on the multiplex PCR reads, gives a single entry per CDR3 protein. The sample carries hundreds of thousands of distinct CDR3 sequences, over 35% recorded once. V lost 7 bases and J 0 bases, leaving 22 bases between the germline ends. Germline CDR1 reads SGHTA; CDR2 reads FQGTGA. This CDR3 has 18 amino acids.

Sequences were obtained from blood. V is TRBV7-3 and J is TRBJ1-3; D is perhaps TRBD1 (6 bases). This receptor was obtained from a woman between 40 and 55 years old with Graves' hyperthyroidism. The CDR3 region is CASIRGRQGTVSGNTIYF. As DNA, the CDR3 is TGTGCCAGCATTAGGGGACGTCAGGGGACGGTCTCTGGAAACACCATATATTTT.